These T cell receptor beta chains were read from a single sample in a study of blood T cell repertoires in COVID-19. Profiled with immunoSEQ multiplex PCR; TCRdb holds only in-frame clones, not every one. The data show 200,000 to 300,000 clones, with roughly 77% seen just once and 3.3% held by the top ten. Sequencing used peripheral blood. Receptors originate from a woman older than 75 with acute or convalescent COVID-19. Each CDR3 is given with its conserved first and last residue. The D gene is left open where the match is weak. Clone size is not always given. Where it is, it says once, few, many or a class for expanded clones.

J gene | V gene | D gene | clone size | CDR3 DNA | CDR3 protein
TRBJ1-1 | TRBV11-2 | NA | NA | TGTGCCAGCAGCTTAGAAAGGGGCACTGAAGCTTTCTTT | CASSLERGTEAFF
TRBJ2-1 | TRBV6-1 | NA | NA | TGTGCCAGCAGTGAACAGGAACGGGGGTTAGAGTTCTTC | CASSEQERGLEFF
TRBJ1-1 | TRBV3-1/TRBV3-2 | NA | NA | TGTGCCAGCAGCCAAGTGGGTCGCAGGGGTGACACTGAAGCTTTCTTT | CASSQVGRRGDTEAFF
TRBJ2-1 | TRBV5-1 | NA | NA | TGCGCCAGCAGCCGACTATATCTGGATGAGCAGTTCTTC | CASSRLYLDEQFF
TRBJ2-4 | TRBV1 | NA | NA | TGCACCAGCAGCCAAGATCGGCAGCGGGGCCCCACCAAAGCCAAAAACATTCAGTACTTC | CTSSQDRQRGPTKAKNIQYF
TRBJ1-4 | TRBV20-1 | NA | NA | TGCAGTGCTAGTACGGGAGTTAATGAAAAACTGTTTTTT | CSASTGVNEKLFF
TRBJ2-2 | TRBV7-9 | TRBD2 | NA | TGTGCCGCTCTACTAGCGGCGAACACCGGGGAGCTGTTTTTT | CAALLAANTGELFF
TRBJ2-3 | TRBV3-1/TRBV3-2 | TRBD1 | NA | TGTGCCAGCAGCTCGGGACAGGGACCGCAGTATTTT | CASSSGQGPQYF
TRBJ2-3 | TRBV18 | TRBD2 | once | TGTGCCAGCTCACCCTTGCCACGGACTAGCGGGGGCACAGATACGCAGTATTTT | CASSPLPRTSGGTDTQYF
TRBJ1-2 | TRBV10-3 | TRBD1 | few | TGTGCCTCCGACAGGGGAAACTATGGCTACACCTTC | CASDRGNYGYTF
TRBJ2-7 | TRBV3-1/TRBV3-2 | NA | NA | TGTGCCAGCAGCCAAGATCGGGGTGAGCAGTACTTC | CASSQDRGEQYF
TRBJ2-3 | TRBV3-1/TRBV3-2 | NA | NA | TGTGCCACCCAACTGCTCCCCGGCGGAGATACGCAGTATTTT | CATQLLPGGDTQYF
TRBJ2-4 | TRBV27 | NA | NA | TGTGCCAGCAGTTTAGGGGCCCACACAGTAAACATTCAGTACTTC | CASSLGAHTVNIQYF
TRBJ1-1 | TRBV2 | TRBD1 | NA | TGTGCCGCAGACAGGGGGCCCACTGAAGCTTTCTTT | CAADRGPTEAFF
TRBJ1-4 | TRBV6-1 | NA | NA | TGTGCCAGCAGTGAAATGGGGAGGAATAATGAAAAACTGTTTTTT | CASSEMGRNNEKLFF
TRBJ1-2 | TRBV5-1 | TRBD1 | NA | TGCGCCAGCAGCTTGGATCACCCGGGACAGGGCTATGGCTACACCTTC | CASSLDHPGQGYGYTF
TRBJ2-1 | TRBV5-1 | TRBD2 | NA | TGCGCCAGCAGCTTGGGCAGCGGGGGGTACGACAATGAGCAGTTCTTC | CASSLGSGGYDNEQFF
TRBJ1-3 | TRBV5-1 | TRBD1 | NA | TGCGCCAGCAGCGGGACGGGACAGGGCGGAAACACCATATATTTT | CASSGTGQGGNTIYF
TRBJ2-7 | TRBV10-2 | TRBD2 | NA | TGCGCCAGCAGACTTGGACTAGCGGGAACCTACGAGCAGTACTTC | CASRLGLAGTYEQYF
TRBJ2-7 | TRBV2 | NA | NA | TGTGCCAGCGGACCGGGGAGGTCGTGGGACGAGCAGTACTTC | CASGPGRSWDEQYF
TRBJ2-1 | TRBV15 | TRBD1 | NA | TGTGCCACCAGCAGGGGACAGGTGGGGAATGAGCAGTTCTTC | CATSRGQVGNEQFF
TRBJ1-5 | TRBV19 | NA | NA | TGTGCCAGTAGTTCCCCGGGAGTTCAGGGCAATCAGCCCCAGCATTTT | CASSSPGVQGNQPQHF
TRBJ2-3 | TRBV4-3 | NA | NA | TGCGCCAGCAGCCAAGAAGGTAGCCGCACAGATACGCAGTATTTT | CASSQEGSRTDTQYF
TRBJ1-2 | TRBV9 | TRBD1 | NA | TGTGCCAGCAGCGCAGGACAGGGGGCCTTCGGCTACACCTTC | CASSAGQGAFGYTF
TRBJ1-6 | TRBV12-5 | TRBD1 | NA | TGTGCTAGTGCCCAGGAGACAGGGGGCTCTTCACCCCTCCACTTT | CASAQETGGSSPLHF
TRBJ1-3 | TRBV19 | NA | few | TGTGCCAGTAGCACTGGACACTCCTCTGGAAACACCATATATTTT | CASSTGHSSGNTIYF
TRBJ1-6 | TRBV6-5 | NA | NA | TGTGCCAGCAGTCCGGAACAGGGTTATAATTCACCCCTCCACTTT | CASSPEQGYNSPLHF
TRBJ1-1 | TRBV6-6 | NA | NA | TGTGCCAGCAGTTACTCGTCTGGGGGGTTTAATGATGAAGCTTTCTTT | CASSYSSGGFNDEAFF